This T cell receptor (beta chain) is from a study of OX40 agonist ivuxolimab in advanced cancers. Notes on the research overall: Ivuxolimab, which targeted the costimulatory receptor OX40 (CD134), was an agonistic, fully human IgG2 monoclonal antibody. In the dose-escalation cohort, approximately 82% of patients were male, and the mean age was roughly 60 years with a range of roughly 20 to 80. Three dose-escalation patients achieved partial responses, one with hepatocellular carcinoma and two with cutaneous melanoma. Patients were allowed to have had prior anti-PD-1, anti-PD-L1 or anti-CTLA-4 therapy, and more than 35% of the dose-escalation patients had been treated with checkpoint inhibitors. Intravenous ivuxolimab was administered to patients every 2 weeks at six dose levels: 0.01, 0.1, 0.3, 1.5, 3 and 10 mg/kg. Of the 50 to 55 patients in dose escalation, about 20 had hepatocellular carcinoma, approximately 15 had melanoma, 9 had renal cell carcinoma and 9 had head and neck cancer. The point of sequencing TCRbeta in the periphery was to test whether ivuxolimab changed TCR sequence diversity and drove clonal T-cell expansion. The paper describes the monotherapy dose-escalation part (N = 52 patients) of the phase I trial of ivuxolimab. Summary of the overall study and its limitations: At doses of 0.1 to 3.0 mg/kg, clonal expansion of both CD4+ and CD8+ blood T cells was observed from baseline to week 6. In the 0.1-3.0 mg/kg groups, partial responders had among the lowest normalized peripheral clonal expansion, particularly in CD8+ T cells. After ivuxolimab, expanded clones were on average more numerous among CD8+ T cells than among CD4+ T cells. The antigen specificity of the peripheral T cells that underwent clonal expansion was not determined. Low levels of normalized T-cell clonal expansion were also seen in some nonresponding patients.

Patients with a history of autoimmune disease or receiving systemic immunosuppression were excluded from the trial. Peripheral blood for TCR sequencing was collected from all dose cohorts at baseline, on cycle 4 day 1, and on cycle 7 day 1. Samples came from an open-label, multicenter, first-in-human phase I dose-escalation trial of ivuxolimab. Adults with locally advanced or metastatic melanoma, renal cell, hepatocellular, or head and neck squamous cell carcinoma were enrolled in the trial. Before TCR sequencing, CD4+ T cells and CD8+ T cells were sorted from peripheral blood as separate populations. As for this clone: The antigen it recognizes is unknown. No qualities accompany the bases; no much larger clone lies one base away.

The V and J ends are trimmed by 5 bases and 3 bases, leaving 14 bases between them. The CDR3, cysteine through phenylalanine, is 15 amino acids long. Only CDR3 DNA remains: 45 bases, in frame from the first base. The germline V gene gives CDR1 as SGHNT and CDR2 as YENEEA. Genomic DNA was extracted from sorted cells for sequencing of the TCRbeta CDR3 region. The immunoSEQ Assay was used to sequence the TCRbeta CDR3 regions. TCRdb's version of the immuneACCESS table is confined to in-frame rearrangements and falls short of the full clone set. An unresolved V gene accounts for under half of the shortfall where checked; the remainder is of unknown origin. Here the sample has roughly 79,000 clones; about 90% occur a single time. The ten biggest clones cover approximately 0.5% of the sample.

The sequenced sample was CD4+ or CD8+ T cells sorted from blood, obtained in a trial of the OX40 agonist ivuxolimab. The V and J segments used are TRBV11-3 and TRBJ2-4; the D assignment is uncertain and may be TRBD1 or TRBD2, with 5 bases supporting each. This receptor was identified in an adult with an advanced solid tumor such as melanoma, head and neck, liver or kidney cancer. The CDR3 region reads CASSGRGTDKNIQYF. The sequenced DNA: TGTGCCAGCAGCGGGCGAGGGACCGACAAAAACATTCAGTACTTC.